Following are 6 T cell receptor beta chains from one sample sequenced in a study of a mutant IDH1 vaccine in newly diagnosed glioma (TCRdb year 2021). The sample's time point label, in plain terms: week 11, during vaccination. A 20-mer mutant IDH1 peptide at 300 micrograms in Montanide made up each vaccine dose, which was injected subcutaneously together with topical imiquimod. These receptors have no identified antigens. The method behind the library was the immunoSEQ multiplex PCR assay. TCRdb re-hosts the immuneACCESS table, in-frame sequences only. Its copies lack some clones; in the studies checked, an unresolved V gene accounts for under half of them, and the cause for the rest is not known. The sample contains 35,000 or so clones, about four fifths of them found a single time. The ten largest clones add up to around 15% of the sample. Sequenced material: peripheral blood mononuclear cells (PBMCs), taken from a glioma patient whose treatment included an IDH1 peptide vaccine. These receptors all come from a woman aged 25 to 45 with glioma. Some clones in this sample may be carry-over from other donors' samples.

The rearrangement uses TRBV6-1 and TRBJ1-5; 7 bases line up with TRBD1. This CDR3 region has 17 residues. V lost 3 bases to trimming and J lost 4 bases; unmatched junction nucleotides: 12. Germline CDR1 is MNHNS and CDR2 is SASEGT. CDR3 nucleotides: TGTGCCAGCAGTGAGGGGACAGCCCCAAAATTTAATCAGCCCCAGCATTTT. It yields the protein CASSEGTAPKFNQPQHF.

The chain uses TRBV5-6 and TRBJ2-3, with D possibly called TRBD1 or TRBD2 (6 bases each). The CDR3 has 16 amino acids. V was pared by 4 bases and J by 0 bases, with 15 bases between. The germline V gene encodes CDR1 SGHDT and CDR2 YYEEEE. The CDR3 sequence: CASSIPLGGSTDTQYF. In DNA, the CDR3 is TGTGCCAGCAGCATACCACTAGGGGGGAGCACAGATACGCAGTATTTT.

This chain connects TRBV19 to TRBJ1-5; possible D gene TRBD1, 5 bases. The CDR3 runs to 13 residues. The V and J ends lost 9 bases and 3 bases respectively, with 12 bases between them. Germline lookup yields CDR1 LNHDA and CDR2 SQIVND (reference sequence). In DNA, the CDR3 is TGTGCCAGCCACGTCAGGGCCAATCAGCCCCAGCATTTT. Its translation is CASHVRANQPQHF.

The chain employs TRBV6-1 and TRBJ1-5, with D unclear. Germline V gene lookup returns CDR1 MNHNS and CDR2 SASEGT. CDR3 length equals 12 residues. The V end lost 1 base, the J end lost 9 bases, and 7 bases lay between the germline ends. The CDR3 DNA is TGTGCCAGCAGTGAAGGCAGGACGCCCCAGCATTTT. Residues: CASSEGRTPQHF.

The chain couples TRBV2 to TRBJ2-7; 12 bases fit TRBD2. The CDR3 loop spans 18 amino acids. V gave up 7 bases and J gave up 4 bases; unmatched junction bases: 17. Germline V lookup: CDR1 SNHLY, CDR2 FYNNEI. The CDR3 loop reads CASIPQLTRLAGAYEQYF. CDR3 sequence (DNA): TGTGCCAGCATTCCCCAGCTAACCCGACTAGCGGGAGCTTACGAGCAGTACTTC.

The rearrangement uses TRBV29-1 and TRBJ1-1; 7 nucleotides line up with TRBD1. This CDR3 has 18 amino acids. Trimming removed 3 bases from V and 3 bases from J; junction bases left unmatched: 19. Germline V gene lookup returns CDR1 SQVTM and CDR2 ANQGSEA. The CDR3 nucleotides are TGCAGCGTTGATATTCCCGGGACAGTACTTTTTGACGACACTGAAGCTTTCTTT. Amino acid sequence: CSVDIPGTVLFDDTEAFF.